This TCR beta chain was retrieved from a study of CD8+CD57+ T cells in acquired aplastic anemia. Study as a whole: Sorted CD4+ and CD8+ cells gave a mean 3.2 ug DNA, range about 0.19 to 27.4 ug.

V was shortened by 2 bases and J by 9 bases, with 11 bases between the two germline ends. There are 12 residues in the CDR3. Looked up from germline, CDR1 is SQVTM and CDR2 is ANQGSEA. Genomic DNA provided the template from which TCR beta VDJ and CDR3 profiles were obtained. A single record per CDR3 protein comes from TCRdb applying MiXCR to the reads. The table has under 350,000 distinct CDR3 sequences, around 60% seen once. Turning to this clonotype: Its target is not known.

Overall study findings and caveats: In common between the patients and the controls were nearly 30 CD8+ CDR3 sequences. Controls and patients did not differ significantly in CD8+ Simpson's diversity.

The sequence derives from a human donor with severe aplastic anemia or a healthy control (not recorded which). The genes are TRBV29-1 and TRBJ2-1; TRBD2 is a possible D gene (5 bases). The specimen was sorted CD4+, CD8+, or CD8+CD57+ T cells (not recorded which) from PBMCs. The CDR3 loop is CSVERGYGEQFF. As DNA, the CDR3 is TGCAGCGTTGAAAGAGGGTATGGTGAGCAGTTCTTC.